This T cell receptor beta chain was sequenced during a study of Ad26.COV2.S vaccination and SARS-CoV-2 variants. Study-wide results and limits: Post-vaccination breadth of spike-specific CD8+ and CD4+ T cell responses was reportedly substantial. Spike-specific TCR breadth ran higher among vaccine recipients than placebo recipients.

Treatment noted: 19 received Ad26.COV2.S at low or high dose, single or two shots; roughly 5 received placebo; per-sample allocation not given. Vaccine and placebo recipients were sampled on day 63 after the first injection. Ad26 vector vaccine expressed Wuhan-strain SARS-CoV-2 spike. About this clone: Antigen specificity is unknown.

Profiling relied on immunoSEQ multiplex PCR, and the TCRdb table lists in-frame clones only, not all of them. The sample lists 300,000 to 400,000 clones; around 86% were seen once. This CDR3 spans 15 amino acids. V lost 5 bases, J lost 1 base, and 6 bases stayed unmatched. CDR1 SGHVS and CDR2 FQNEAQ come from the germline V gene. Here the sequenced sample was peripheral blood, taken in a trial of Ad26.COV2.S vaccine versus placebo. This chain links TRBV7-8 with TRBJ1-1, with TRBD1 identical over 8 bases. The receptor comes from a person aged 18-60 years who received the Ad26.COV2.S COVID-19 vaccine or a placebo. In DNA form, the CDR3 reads TGTGCCAGCAGCAAAAGACAGGGGAAGAACACTGAAGCTTTCTTT. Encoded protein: CASSKRQGKNTEAFF.